These T cell receptor beta chains were read from a single sample in a study of T cell responses to AZD1222 COVID-19 vaccine. The repertoire was sequenced with immunoSEQ multiplex PCR; TCRdb's copy has only in-frame clones and lacks some. Of approximately 120,000 clones in the sample, 65% to 90% were seen once. Sequencing was performed on peripheral blood, taken 28 days after the second AZD1222 dose. Source of these receptors: an adult who received the AZD1222 COVID-19 vaccine. CDR3s include the opening cysteine and the closing phenylalanine or tryptophan. A D gene is named only where the DNA matches it firmly. Only some rows state a clone size, as once, few, many or a class for expanded clones.

clone_size: -; v_call: TRBV7-9; d_call: -; j_call: TRBJ2-3; cdr3_aa: CASSLGRSGVRTDTQYF; cdr3_nt: TGTGCCAGCAGCTTAGGAAGGTCAGGGGTCCGCACAGATACGCAGTATTTT
clone_size: few; v_call: TRBV19; d_call: -; j_call: TRBJ1-1; cdr3_aa: CASSLPGLNTEAFF; cdr3_nt: TGTGCCAGTAGTCTTCCCGGGCTGAACACTGAAGCTTTCTTT
clone_size: -; v_call: TRBV6-5; d_call: -; j_call: TRBJ2-7; cdr3_aa: CASSYKASSYEQYF; cdr3_nt: TGTGCCAGCAGTTACAAGGCTAGCTCCTACGAGCAGTACTTC
clone_size: -; v_call: TRBV7-2; d_call: -; j_call: TRBJ2-7; cdr3_aa: CASSLVPDRSYEQYF; cdr3_nt: TGTGCCAGCAGCTTAGTGCCCGACAGATCCTACGAGCAGTACTTC
clone_size: -; v_call: TRBV6-5; d_call: TRBD1; j_call: TRBJ1-1; cdr3_aa: CASTVDRGNTEAFF; cdr3_nt: TGTGCCAGCACTGTAGACAGGGGCAACACTGAAGCTTTCTTT
clone_size: -; v_call: TRBV25-1; d_call: TRBD2; j_call: TRBJ2-1; cdr3_aa: CAAATGLASEQFF; cdr3_nt: TGTGCCGCGGCGACGGGACTAGCGTCTGAGCAGTTCTTC
clone_size: many; v_call: TRBV25-1; d_call: TRBD1; j_call: TRBJ2-7; cdr3_aa: CASSGTEYYEQYF; cdr3_nt: TGTGCCAGTTCCGGGACAGAATACTACGAGCAGTACTTC
clone_size: -; v_call: TRBV5-1; d_call: -; j_call: TRBJ2-7; cdr3_aa: CASSPGGALPGLEQYF; cdr3_nt: TGCGCCAGCAGCCCTGGGGGGGCTCTCCCCGGCCTCGAGCAGTACTTC
clone_size: -; v_call: TRBV4-3; d_call: -; j_call: TRBJ1-2; cdr3_aa: CASSQDLGSGYGYTF; cdr3_nt: TGCGCCAGCAGCCAAGATTTGGGCAGTGGCTATGGCTACACCTTC
clone_size: once; v_call: TRBV9; d_call: -; j_call: TRBJ1-1; cdr3_aa: CASSVGGGYNTEAFF; cdr3_nt: TGTGCCAGCAGCGTCGGAGGCGGATACAACACTGAAGCTTTCTTT
clone_size: -; v_call: TRBV2; d_call: -; j_call: TRBJ1-5; cdr3_aa: CASRGGGGSQPQHF; cdr3_nt: TGTGCCAGCAGGGGGGGTGGGGGAAGCCAGCCCCAGCATTTT
clone_size: -; v_call: TRBV24-1; d_call: -; j_call: TRBJ2-7; cdr3_aa: CATSGDFTYEQYF; cdr3_nt: TGTGCCACCAGTGGGGACTTCACCTACGAGCAGTACTTC
clone_size: -; v_call: TRBV24-1; d_call: -; j_call: TRBJ2-7; cdr3_aa: CALFRRVLSYEQYF; cdr3_nt: TGTGCCTTATTTAGGAGGGTCCTGTCCTACGAGCAGTACTTC
clone_size: few; v_call: TRBV20-1; d_call: -; j_call: TRBJ1-1; cdr3_aa: CSASRTSPEAFF; cdr3_nt: TGCAGTGCTAGTCGGACAAGCCCTGAAGCTTTCTTT
clone_size: -; v_call: TRBV19; d_call: -; j_call: TRBJ1-1; cdr3_aa: CASSRPQVAEAFF; cdr3_nt: TGTGCCAGTAGTCGTCCCCAAGTGGCTGAAGCTTTCTTT
clone_size: -; v_call: TRBV3-1/TRBV3-2; d_call: -; j_call: TRBJ1-1; cdr3_aa: CASSHMNTEAFF; cdr3_nt: TGTGCCAGCAGCCATATGAACACTGAAGCTTTCTTT
clone_size: -; v_call: TRBV5-6; d_call: -; j_call: TRBJ2-7; cdr3_aa: CASSFSYEQYF; cdr3_nt: TGTGCCAGCAGCTTTTCCTACGAGCAGTACTTC
clone_size: -; v_call: TRBV18; d_call: -; j_call: TRBJ1-5; cdr3_aa: CASSPSAGQGVGPQHF; cdr3_nt: TGTGCCAGCTCACCATCGGCGGGGCAGGGCGTTGGGCCCCAGCATTTT
clone_size: -; v_call: TRBV4-1; d_call: -; j_call: TRBJ2-7; cdr3_aa: CASSQDQTMGPPGEQYF; cdr3_nt: TGCGCCAGCAGCCAAGATCAAACAATGGGTCCTCCTGGGGAGCAGTACTTC
clone_size: -; v_call: TRBV10-1; d_call: -; j_call: TRBJ1-6; cdr3_aa: CASSEIINSPLHF; cdr3_nt: TGCGCCAGCAGTGAGATAATCAATTCACCCCTCCACTTT